A single sample is the source of the 27 T cell receptor beta chains below, sequenced in a study of blood T cell repertoires in COVID-19. The repertoire was sequenced with immunoSEQ multiplex PCR; TCRdb's copy has only in-frame clones and lacks some. The sample lists 90,000 to 110,000 clones; about 87% were seen once. Specimen: peripheral blood. These receptors were obtained from a woman aged 50 to 60 with acute or convalescent COVID-19.

The CDR3 sequence: CASSPQLGQGDYGYTF. In nucleotides, the CDR3 is TGTGCCAGCAGCCCCCAACTAGGACAGGGAGACTATGGCTACACCTTC. The chain has TRBV14 and TRBJ1-2; 8 bases agree with TRBD1. The germline V gene has CDR1 SGHDN and CDR2 FVKESK. The CDR3 spans 16 residues. V trimming: 4 bases; J trimming: 3 bases; junction bases outside the gene matches: 10. Full variable domain (rest looked up from reference TRBV14 and TRBJ1-2): EAGVTQFPSHSVIEKGQTVTLRCDPISGHDNLYWYRRVMGKEIKFLLHFVKESKQDESGMPNNRFLAERTGGTYSTLKVQPAELEDSGVYFCASSPQLGQGDYGYTFGSGTRLTVV.

The chain has TRBV19 and TRBJ1-5; 10 nucleotides align to TRBD1. The CDR3 has 17 residues. Germline V gene data show CDR1 as LNHDA and CDR2 as SQIVND (reference sequence). V shed 8 bases and J 4 bases; nucleotides not matched to a gene: 14. CDR3 protein: CASVRDRGREANQPQHF. CDR3 sequence (DNA): TGTGCCAGTGTCAGGGACAGGGGAAGAGAAGCAAATCAGCCCCAGCATTTT.

The chain recombines TRBV6-1 with TRBJ1-5; D gene uncertain. The CDR3 is 13 residues long. Per the germline V gene, CDR1 is MNHNS and CDR2 is SASEGT. V lost 3 bases and J lost 9, with 12 bases in between. CDR3 protein: CASSDTHRRPQHF. For the CDR3, the DNA is TGTGCCAGCAGTGATACCCATCGTAGGCCCCAGCATTTT.

Only a few counts were recorded for this clone. The chain is built from TRBV5-4 and TRBJ1-6, with 9 positions matching TRBD1. Trimming removed 4 bases from V and 9 bases from J; junction bases left unmatched: 5. The CDR3 has 14 amino acids. CDR1 and CDR2 (germline): SGHNT, YYREEE (reference sequence). CDR3 residues: CASSAGQGSSPLHF. CDR3 nucleotides: TGTGCCAGCAGCGCGGGACAGGGAAGTTCACCCCTCCACTTT.

The rearrangement links TRBV4-1 to TRBJ1-2; 8 bases are a match to TRBD1. The CDR3 sequence is 15 residues long. J lost 3 bases, V lost 1 base, and 4 bases had no gene match. Germline CDR1 is MGHRA and CDR2 is YSYEKL. CDR3 residues: CASSQGRGQDYGYTF. Written as DNA, the CDR3 is TGCGCCAGCAGCCAAGGGCGGGGACAGGACTATGGCTACACCTTC.

J is TRBJ2-3 and V is TRBV5-1; TRBD2 aligns across 8 bases. Per germline, CDR1 SGHRS and CDR2 YFSETQ. This CDR3 region has 15 residues. The J segment lost 5 bases and the V segment lost 1 base, leaving 6 bases of the junction unmatched. CDR3 in amino acids: CASSLLGRGEDTQYF. CDR3 sequence (DNA): TGCGCCAGCAGCTTGCTTGGGCGGGGGGAAGATACGCAGTATTTT.

This sequence joins TRBV5-1 and TRBJ1-2; 10 positions agree with TRBD1. Per germline, CDR1 SGHRS and CDR2 YFSETQ. The trim removed 4 bases at V and 6 bases at J, leaving 6 bases unmatched. CDR3 size: 14 residues. The CDR3 sequence is CASSPPGTGDGYTF. Written as DNA, the CDR3 is TGCGCCAGCAGCCCACCCGGGACAGGGGATGGCTACACCTTC.

The chain uses TRBV11-3 and TRBJ2-1, with D unclear. CDR3 size: 13 residues. The ends were cut back, 5 bases at V and 6 bases at J, with 11 bases in the middle. Germline CDR1 and CDR2: SGHNT and YENEEA. CDR3 region: CASSHSDTNEQFF. Here the CDR3 DNA reads TGTGCCAGCAGCCACTCCGACACCAATGAGCAGTTCTTC.

The V call is TRBV5-1, the J call TRBJ1-2; perhaps TRBD1 as D (5 bases). Germline CDR1 and CDR2: SGHRS and YFSETQ. V was cut by 1 base and J by 4 bases, with 14 bases left in between. The length of the CDR3 is 15 residues. The CDR3 nucleotides read TGCGCCAGCAGCTTGCTAGGGACTACAAGCTATGGCTACACCTTC. It yields the protein CASSLLGTTSYGYTF.

This chain links TRBV2 with TRBJ1-1; D unresolved. This CDR3 is 13 amino acids long. Germline V gene data show CDR1 as SNHLY and CDR2 as FYNNEI. V lost 4 bases to trimming and J lost 1 base, with 7 bases between them. The CDR3 reads CASSAQQNTEAFF. The CDR3 DNA follows: TGTGCCAGCAGTGCACAGCAGAACACTGAAGCTTTCTTT.

The chain is built from TRBV5-1 and TRBJ2-2; TRBD1 matches 7 bases. The CDR3 covers 16 residues. Germline V gene lookup returns CDR1 SGHRS and CDR2 YFSETQ. V dropped 4 bases and J dropped 0; count of bases not matched to a gene: 6. CDR3 residues: CASSPETGSNTGELFF. As DNA, the CDR3 is TGCGCCAGCAGCCCCGAGACAGGGTCGAACACCGGGGAGCTGTTTTTT. The full variable domain, completed using reference TRBV5-1 and TRBJ2-2, is KAGVTQTPRYLIKTRGQQVTLSCSPISGHRSVSWYQQTPGQGLQFLFEYFSETQRNKGNFPGRFSGRQFSNSRSEMNVSTLELGDSALYLCASSPETGSNTGELFFGEGSRLTVL.

V and J are TRBV5-1 and TRBJ2-7; 8 positions agree with TRBD1. Germline assignment: CDR1 SGHRS and CDR2 YFSETQ. V was clipped by 4 bases and J by 5 bases; unmatched bases: 8. The CDR3 is 14 residues long. In DNA, the CDR3 is TGCGCCAGCAGCCCCGGGACAGGATTCGACGAGCAGTACTTC. Translated: CASSPGTGFDEQYF.

This chain links TRBV6-2 or TRBV6-3 with TRBJ2-1, with TRBD1 matching over 9 bases. V lost 4 bases, J lost 6 bases, and 7 bases stayed unmatched. CDR1 MNHEY and CDR2 SVGEGT come from the germline V gene. The CDR3 sequence is 15 residues long. CDR3 bases: TGTGCCAGCAGTTCCGGACAGGGGACTCGCAATGAGCAGTTCTTC. As protein: CASSSGQGTRNEQFF.

This clone came up once. V and J are TRBV11-2 and TRBJ1-5; 8 bases map to TRBD1. Germline V CDR1 and CDR2: SGHAT, FQNNGV. After removal of 3 bases from V and 0 bases from J, the junction contained 4 bases not matched to a gene. There are 16 residues in the CDR3. The CDR3 coding sequence is TGTGCCAGCAGCTTGAGGGACAGGTATAGCAATCAGCCCCAGCATTTT. Amino acids: CASSLRDRYSNQPQHF. Full variable domain (missing parts from reference TRBV11-2 and TRBJ1-5): EAGVAQSPRYKIIEKRQSVAFWCNPISGHATLYWYQQILGQGPKLLIQFQNNGVVDDSQLPKDRFSAERLKGVDSTLKIQPAKLEDSAVYLCASSLRDRYSNQPQHFGDGTRLSIL.

A few counts support this clone. This rearrangement joins TRBV20-1 to TRBJ1-1; D is uncertain. There are 11 residues in the CDR3. Germline loops: CDR1 DFQATT, CDR2 SNEGSKA (reference sequence). The V end was cut by 6 bases, the J end by 6 bases, with 11 bases between. Written as DNA, the CDR3 is TGCAGTGCCGTGGCCCAGTCTGAAGCTTTCTTT. Amino acids: CSAVAQSEAFF.

The chain joins TRBV2 to TRBJ2-7; 8 nucleotides agree with TRBD1. The CDR3 totals 14 residues. Looked up from germline, CDR1 is SNHLY and CDR2 is FYNNEI. Germline trimming cut 2 bases from V and 1 base from J; bases unmatched to any gene: 1. The CDR3 bases are TGTGCCAGCAGTGAATGGGACAGGTCCTACGAGCAGTACTTC. Translating gives CASSEWDRSYEQYF.

This clone was detected a few times. J is TRBJ1-3 and V is TRBV5-6; no firm D call. CDR3 length: 14 amino acids. Trimming removed 7 bases from V and 4 bases from J, with 15 bases in between. Germline-derived CDR1 and CDR2 are SGHDT and YYEEEE. DNA for the CDR3: TGTGCCAGCCGCGGCCGGGGAGCCGGAAACACCATATATTTT. Its protein product is CASRGRGAGNTIYF. Full variable domain (remainder filled in from reference TRBV5-6 and TRBJ1-3): DAGVTQSPTHLIKTRGQQVTLRCSPKSGHDTVSWYQQALGQGPQFIFQYYEEEERQRGNFPDRFSGHQFPNYSSELNVNALLLGDSALYLCASRGRGAGNTIYFGEGSWLTVV.

The gene calls are TRBV5-1 and TRBJ2-3; 12 bases line up with TRBD2. In germline, CDR1 is SGHRS, CDR2 YFSETQ. The CDR3 is 16 residues long. V shed 0 bases, J shed 7 bases, and the junction held 6 bases outside the gene matches. The chain's CDR3 is CASSLGLAGAQNTQYF. CDR3 DNA: TGCGCCAGCAGCTTGGGACTAGCGGGGGCTCAGAATACGCAGTATTTT.

The chain joins TRBV7-8 to TRBJ1-1; D might be TRBD1 (5 bases). This CDR3 has 15 amino acids. The germline V gene has CDR1 SGHVS and CDR2 FQNEAQ. V lost 5 bases and J lost 8, with 21 bases in between. The CDR3 is CASSPIQGNPSEAFF. The DNA for the CDR3 is TGTGCCAGCAGCCCGATCCAGGGCAATCCTTCCGAAGCTTTCTTT.

This chain joins TRBV10-1 and TRBJ1-3; D is uncertain. The V gene's germline CDR1 is WNHNN and CDR2 SYGVQD (reference sequence). CDR3 size: 15 residues. The V gene lost 3 bases and the J gene lost 2 bases, with 11 bases spanning the gap. The CDR3 bases are TGCGCCAGCAGTGATGCCTATGGAGCTGGAAACACCATATATTTT. It encodes CASSDAYGAGNTIYF.

The V call is TRBV18, the J call TRBJ1-3; 9 bases agree with TRBD1. The germline gives CDR1 KGHSH, CDR2 LQKENI. V shed 3 bases, J shed 4 bases, and the junction held 4 bases outside the gene matches. This CDR3 is 15 amino acids long. Here the CDR3 reads CASSPGTGRGNTIYF. The CDR3 DNA follows: TGTGCCAGCTCACCCGGGACAGGGCGGGGAAACACCATATATTTT.

The chain couples TRBV2 to TRBJ2-1; 10 bases match TRBD2. Unmatched junction bases numbered 2, after V lost 0 bases and J lost 0 bases. Germline V gene data show CDR1 as SNHLY and CDR2 as FYNNEI. CDR3 length: 17 residues. CDR3 bases: TGTGCCAGCAGTGAAGCGGGACTAGCGCCCTCCTACAATGAGCAGTTCTTC. Encoded protein: CASSEAGLAPSYNEQFF.

Notes on this clone: The sample holds other DNA sequences that translate to the same CDR3. The chain has TRBV3-1 (or the pseudogene TRBV3-2) and TRBJ1-5; TRBD1 matches at 8 bases. The V and J ends lost 2 bases and 5 bases, in that order; junction bases with no gene match: 5. Germline V CDR1 and CDR2: LGHDT, YNNKEL (reference sequence). The CDR3 consists of 15 residues. The chain's CDR3 is CASSQSPGGHQPQHF. The CDR3 coding sequence is TGTGCCAGCAGCCAATCCCCAGGGGGCCATCAGCCCCAGCATTTT.

V usage is TRBV6-5 and J usage is TRBJ2-7; D ambiguous. Germline V gene sequence: CDR1 MNHEY, CDR2 SVGAGI. The CDR3 sequence is 14 residues long. The ends were cut back, 7 bases at V and 3 bases at J, with 16 bases in the middle. CDR3 in amino acids: CASTLRQQIYEQYF. DNA of the CDR3: TGTGCCAGCACCCTTCGACAACAGATCTACGAGCAGTACTTC.

The chain carries TRBV5-4 and TRBJ1-1; D possibly corresponds to TRBD1 (5 bases). Between the trimmed V and J ends, which lost 3 bases and 1 base, there was a span of 13 bases. The CDR3 has 15 amino acids. In germline, CDR1 is SGHNT, CDR2 YYREEE (reference sequence). The CDR3 loop is CASSSPVGGNTEAFF. CDR3 coding DNA: TGTGCCAGCAGCTCTCCGGTCGGGGGGAACACTGAAGCTTTCTTT.

This chain joins TRBV2 and TRBJ1-2; D is perhaps TRBD1 (6 bases). Between the trimmed V and J ends, which lost 2 bases and 8 bases, there was a span of 9 bases. The germline gives CDR1 SNHLY, CDR2 FYNNEI. The CDR3 is 12 amino acids. CDR3 loop: CASSERGKGYTF. The CDR3 nucleotides are TGTGCCAGCAGTGAAAGGGGGAAGGGCTACACCTTC.

The chain links TRBV28 to TRBJ2-6; TRBD2 is a possible D gene (5 bases). V lost 7 bases and J 7 bases, leaving 14 bases between the germline ends. CDR1 MDHEN and CDR2 SYDVKM come from the germline V gene. There are 14 residues in the CDR3. The CDR3 protein is CASTPRPGANVLTF. CDR3 sequence (DNA): TGTGCCAGCACCCCCCGGCCGGGAGCCAACGTCCTGACTTTC.